This entry lists 2 T cell receptor beta chains sequenced from one sample in a study of T cells in Graves' hyperthyroidism and ophthalmopathy. There were TCR beta CDR3 regions amplified from RNA transcripts. In the first-round RT-PCR of the TCR CDR3, the HTBI primer set was used. Using its own MiXCR run on the multiplex PCR reads, TCRdb lists one record per CDR3 protein. The sample has hundreds of thousands of distinct CDR3 sequences; around 15% are singletons. The sample consisted of blood. The source of these receptors is a woman between 18 and 30 years old with Graves' hyperthyroidism.

This clonotype was detected ten times or more. V is TRBV11-2 and J is TRBJ2-3, with 7 bases identical to TRBD1. CDR3 length equals 15 residues. Per the germline V gene, CDR1 is SGHAT and CDR2 is FQNNGV. V gave up 6 bases and J gave up 1 base; unmatched junction bases: 7. CDR3 region: CASRGYRGGTDTQYF. Written as DNA, the CDR3 is TGTGCCAGCAGGGGGTACAGGGGAGGCACAGATACGCAGTATTTT.

V usage is TRBV7-9 and J usage is TRBJ1-1; D remains unclear. Germline V gene lookup returns CDR1 SEHNR and CDR2 FQNEAQ (reference sequence). This CDR3 comprises 13 residues. The V gene lost 5 bases and the J gene lost 3 bases, with 10 bases spanning the gap. The CDR3 reads CASSPEGDTEAFF. In DNA, the CDR3 is TGTGCCAGCAGCCCCGAGGGCGACACTGAAGCTTTCTTT.